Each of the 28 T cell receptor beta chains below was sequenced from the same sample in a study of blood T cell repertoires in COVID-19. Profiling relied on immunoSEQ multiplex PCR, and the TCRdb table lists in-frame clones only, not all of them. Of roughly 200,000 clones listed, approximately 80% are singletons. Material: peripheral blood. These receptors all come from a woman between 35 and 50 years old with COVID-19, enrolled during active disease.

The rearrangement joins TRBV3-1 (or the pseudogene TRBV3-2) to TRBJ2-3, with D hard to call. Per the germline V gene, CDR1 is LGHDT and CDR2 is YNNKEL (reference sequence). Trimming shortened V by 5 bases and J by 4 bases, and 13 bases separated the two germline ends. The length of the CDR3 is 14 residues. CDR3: CASSSLYPADTQYF. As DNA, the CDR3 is TGTGCCAGCAGCTCCCTCTACCCCGCAGATACGCAGTATTTT.

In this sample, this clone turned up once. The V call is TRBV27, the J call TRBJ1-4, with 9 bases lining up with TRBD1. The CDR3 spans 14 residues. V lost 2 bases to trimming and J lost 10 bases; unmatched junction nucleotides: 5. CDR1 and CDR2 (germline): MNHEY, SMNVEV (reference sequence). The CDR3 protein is CASSLETGGGKLFF. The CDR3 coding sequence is TGTGCCAGCAGTTTAGAGACAGGGGGAGGAAAACTGTTTTTT.

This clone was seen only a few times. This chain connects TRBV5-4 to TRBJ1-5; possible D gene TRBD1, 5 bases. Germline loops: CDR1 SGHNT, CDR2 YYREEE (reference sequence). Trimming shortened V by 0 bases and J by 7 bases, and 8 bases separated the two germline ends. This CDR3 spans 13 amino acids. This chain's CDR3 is CASSLAGNQPQHF. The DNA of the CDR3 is TGTGCCAGCAGCTTGGCAGGGAACCAGCCCCAGCATTTT.

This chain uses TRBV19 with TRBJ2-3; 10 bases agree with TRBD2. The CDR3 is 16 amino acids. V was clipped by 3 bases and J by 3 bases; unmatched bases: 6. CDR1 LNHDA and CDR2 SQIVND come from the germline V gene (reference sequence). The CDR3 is CASSISSGSRTDTQYF. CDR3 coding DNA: TGTGCCAGTAGTATCTCTAGCGGGAGTCGTACAGATACGCAGTATTTT.

CDR3: CASSPNPPTQGRTYEQYF. For the CDR3, the DNA is TGTGCCAGCAGCCCTAACCCACCAACACAGGGTCGAACCTACGAGCAGTACTTC. The chain couples TRBV28 to TRBJ2-7, with a possible D match to TRBD1 (6 bases). Germline CDR1 reads MDHEN; CDR2 reads SYDVKM. CDR3 length equals 18 residues. V lost 6 bases and J 2 bases, leaving 26 bases between the germline ends. Supplemented by reference TRBV28 and TRBJ2-7, the full variable domain reads DVKVTQSSRYLVKRTGEKVFLECVQDMDHENMFWYRQDPGLGLRLIYFSYDVKMKEKGDIPEGYSVSREKKERFSLILESASTNQTSMYLCASSPNPPTQGRTYEQYFGPGTRLTVT.

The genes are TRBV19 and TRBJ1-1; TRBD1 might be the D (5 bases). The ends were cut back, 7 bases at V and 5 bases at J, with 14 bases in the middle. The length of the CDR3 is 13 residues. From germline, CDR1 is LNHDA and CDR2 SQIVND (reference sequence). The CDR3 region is CASKDTLRTEAFF. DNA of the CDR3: TGTGCCAGTAAGGACACCCTGAGGACTGAAGCTTTCTTT.

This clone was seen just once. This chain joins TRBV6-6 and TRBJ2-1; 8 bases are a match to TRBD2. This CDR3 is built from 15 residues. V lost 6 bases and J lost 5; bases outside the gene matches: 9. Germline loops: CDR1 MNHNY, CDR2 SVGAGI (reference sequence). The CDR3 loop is CASRPSGRENNEQFF. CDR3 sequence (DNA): TGTGCCAGCAGACCCAGCGGGAGAGAGAACAATGAGCAGTTCTTC.

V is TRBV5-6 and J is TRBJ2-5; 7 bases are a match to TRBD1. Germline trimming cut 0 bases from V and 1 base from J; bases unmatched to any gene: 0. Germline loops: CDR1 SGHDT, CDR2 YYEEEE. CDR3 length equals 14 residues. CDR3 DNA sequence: TGTGCCAGCAGCTTGGCAGGGGGCCAAGAGACCCAGTACTTC. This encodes CASSLAGGQETQYF.

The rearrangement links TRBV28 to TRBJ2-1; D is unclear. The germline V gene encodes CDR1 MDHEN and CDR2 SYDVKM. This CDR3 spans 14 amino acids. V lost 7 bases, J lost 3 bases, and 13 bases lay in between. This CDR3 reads CASIPRGNYNEQFF. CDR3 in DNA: TGTGCCAGCATCCCCCGAGGAAACTACAATGAGCAGTTCTTC.

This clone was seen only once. The CDR3 nucleotides are TGTGCCAGCAGCTTCGAGGGCCATTATCAGCCCCAGCATTTT. Residues: CASSFEGHYQPQHF. The rearrangement uses TRBV7-2 and TRBJ1-5; D is unclear. In germline, CDR1 is SGHTA, CDR2 FQGNSA. This CDR3 region has 14 residues. V gave up 3 bases and J gave up 5 bases, with 11 bases separating them.

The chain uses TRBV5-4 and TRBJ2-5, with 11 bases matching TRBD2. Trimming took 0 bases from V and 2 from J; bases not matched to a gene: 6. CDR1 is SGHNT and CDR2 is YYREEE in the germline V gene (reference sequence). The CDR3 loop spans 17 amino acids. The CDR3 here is CASSLALAGGGQETQYF. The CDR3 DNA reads TGTGCCAGCAGCTTGGCGCTAGCGGGGGGTGGGCAAGAGACCCAGTACTTC. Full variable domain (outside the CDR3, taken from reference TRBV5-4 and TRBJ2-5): ETGVTQSPTHLIKTRGQQVTLRCSSQSGHNTVSWYQQALGQGPQFIFQYYREEENGRGNFPPRFSGLQFPNYSSELNVNALELDDSALYLCASSLALAGGGQETQYFGPGTRLLVL.

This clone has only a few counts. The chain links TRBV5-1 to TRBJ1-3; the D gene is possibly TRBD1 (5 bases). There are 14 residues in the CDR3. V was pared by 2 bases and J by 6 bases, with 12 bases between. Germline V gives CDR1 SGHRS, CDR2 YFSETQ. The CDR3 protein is CASSLTTVENTIYF. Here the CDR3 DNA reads TGCGCCAGCAGCTTAACGACAGTTGAAAACACCATATATTTT.

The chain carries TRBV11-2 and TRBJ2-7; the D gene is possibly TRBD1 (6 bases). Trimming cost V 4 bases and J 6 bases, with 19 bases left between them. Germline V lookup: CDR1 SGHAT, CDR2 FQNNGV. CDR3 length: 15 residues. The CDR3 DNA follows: TGTGCCAGCAGCTCCCAACGGGGCGACAGGTCCGAGCAGTACTTC. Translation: CASSSQRGDRSEQYF.

The CDR3 bases are TGTGCCAGTACCCTGGGACAGGGAATTAGCAATCAGCCCCAGCATTTT. It is translated as CASTLGQGISNQPQHF. The genes are TRBV19 and TRBJ1-5; TRBD1 matches at 9 bases. Germline V gives CDR1 LNHDA, CDR2 SQIVND (reference sequence). The J segment lost 0 bases and the V segment lost 7 bases, leaving 7 bases of the junction unmatched. The CDR3 has 16 amino acids.

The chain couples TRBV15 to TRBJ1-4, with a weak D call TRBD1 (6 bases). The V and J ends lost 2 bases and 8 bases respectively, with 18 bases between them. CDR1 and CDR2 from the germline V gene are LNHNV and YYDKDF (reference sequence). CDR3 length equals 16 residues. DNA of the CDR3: TGTGCCACCAGCAGACCTCAACCAGGGGTCCGGGAAAAACTGTTTTTT. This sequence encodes CATSRPQPGVREKLFF.

Written as DNA, the CDR3 is TGCGCCAGCAGCCTTTCGGACCGGGCACCGGGGGACCAGTACTTC. It translates to CASSLSDRAPGDQYF. This chain links TRBV5-1 with TRBJ2-5; a possible D gene is TRBD2 (6 bases). Germline CDR1 SGHRS, CDR2 YFSETQ. This CDR3 region has 15 residues. V was clipped by 4 bases and J by 10 bases, with 23 bases between them.

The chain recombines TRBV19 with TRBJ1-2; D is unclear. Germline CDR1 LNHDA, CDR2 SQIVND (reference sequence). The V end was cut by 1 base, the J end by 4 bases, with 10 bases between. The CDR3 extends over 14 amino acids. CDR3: CASSIAGRGYGYTF. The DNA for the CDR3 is TGTGCCAGTAGTATAGCTGGGAGAGGCTATGGCTACACCTTC.

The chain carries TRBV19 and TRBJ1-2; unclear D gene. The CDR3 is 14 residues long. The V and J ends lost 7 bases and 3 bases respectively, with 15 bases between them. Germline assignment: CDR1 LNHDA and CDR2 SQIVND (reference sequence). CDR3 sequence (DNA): TGTGCCAGTAAATCCGGGAGTATGGACTATGGCTACACCTTC. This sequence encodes CASKSGSMDYGYTF.

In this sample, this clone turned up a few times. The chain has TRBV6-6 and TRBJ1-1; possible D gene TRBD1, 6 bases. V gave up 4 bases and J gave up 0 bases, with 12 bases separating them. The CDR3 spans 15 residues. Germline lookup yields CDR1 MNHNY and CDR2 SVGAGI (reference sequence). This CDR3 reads CASSLQGGLNTEAFF. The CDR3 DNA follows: TGTGCCAGCAGTTTACAGGGAGGGCTGAACACTGAAGCTTTCTTT.

The CDR3 DNA reads as TGTGCCAGCAGTTTTACAGAGAACACTGAAGCTTTCTTT. Amino acid sequence: CASSFTENTEAFF. This chain uses TRBV6-6 with TRBJ1-1, with no clear D. The CDR3 runs to 13 residues. V was clipped by 4 bases and J by 1 base, with 7 bases between them. Germline lookup yields CDR1 MNHNY and CDR2 SVGAGI (reference sequence).

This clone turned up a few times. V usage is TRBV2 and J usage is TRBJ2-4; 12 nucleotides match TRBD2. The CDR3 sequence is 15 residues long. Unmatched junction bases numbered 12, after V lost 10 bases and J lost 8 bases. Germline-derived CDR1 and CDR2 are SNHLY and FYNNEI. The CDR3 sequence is CAIASGGARSYIQYF. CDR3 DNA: TGTGCCATTGCTAGCGGGGGGGCAAGGTCGTACATTCAGTACTTC.

CDR3 in DNA: TGTGCCAGCAGGAGTTCGGGGGGCGCGGCCCTTAGGGGCTACACCTTC. Protein: CASRSSGGAALRGYTF. V gene TRBV2 combines with J gene TRBJ1-2, with a possible D match to TRBD1 (6 bases). Germline CDR1 reads SNHLY; CDR2 reads FYNNEI. CDR3 size: 16 residues. Trimming took 6 bases from V and 8 from J, leaving 25 bases between them.

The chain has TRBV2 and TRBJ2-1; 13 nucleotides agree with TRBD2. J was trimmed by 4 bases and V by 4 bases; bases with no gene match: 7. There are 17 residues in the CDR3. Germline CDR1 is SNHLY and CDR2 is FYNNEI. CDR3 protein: CASSAKGTSGVYNEQFF. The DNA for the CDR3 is TGTGCCAGCAGTGCAAAGGGGACTAGCGGGGTTTACAATGAGCAGTTCTTC.

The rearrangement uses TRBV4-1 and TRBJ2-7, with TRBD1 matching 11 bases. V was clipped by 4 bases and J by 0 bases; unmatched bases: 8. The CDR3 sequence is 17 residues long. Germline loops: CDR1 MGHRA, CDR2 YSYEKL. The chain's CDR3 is CASSLFGGTGGSYEQYF. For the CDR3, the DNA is TGCGCCAGCAGCCTTTTTGGAGGGACAGGGGGCTCCTACGAGCAGTACTTC.

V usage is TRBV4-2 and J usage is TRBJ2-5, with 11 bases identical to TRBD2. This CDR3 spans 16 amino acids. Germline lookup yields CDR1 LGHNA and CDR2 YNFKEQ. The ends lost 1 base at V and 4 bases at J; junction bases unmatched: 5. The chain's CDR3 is CASSQVSGRAGETQYF. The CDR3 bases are TGTGCCAGCAGCCAAGTTAGCGGGAGGGCGGGAGAGACCCAGTACTTC.

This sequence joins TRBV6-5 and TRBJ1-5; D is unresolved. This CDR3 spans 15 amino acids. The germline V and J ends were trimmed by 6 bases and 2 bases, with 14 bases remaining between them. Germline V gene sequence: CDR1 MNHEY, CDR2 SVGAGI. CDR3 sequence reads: CASRFIGNGNQPQHF. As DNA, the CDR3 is TGTGCCAGCAGGTTTATCGGGAATGGCAATCAGCCCCAGCATTTT.

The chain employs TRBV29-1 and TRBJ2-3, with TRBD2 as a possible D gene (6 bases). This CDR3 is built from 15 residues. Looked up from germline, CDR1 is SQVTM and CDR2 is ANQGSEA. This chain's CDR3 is CHSAILARRADTQYF. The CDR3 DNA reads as TGCCACTCCGCGATACTAGCTCGTCGGGCAGATACGCAGTATTTT.

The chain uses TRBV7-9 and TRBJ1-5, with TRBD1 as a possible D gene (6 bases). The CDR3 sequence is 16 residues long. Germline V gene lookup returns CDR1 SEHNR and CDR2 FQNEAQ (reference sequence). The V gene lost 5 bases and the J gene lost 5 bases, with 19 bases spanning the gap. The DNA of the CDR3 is TGTGCCAGCAGCCAGGACAGCTCGGGGCTGGATCAGCCCCAGCATTTT. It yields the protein CASSQDSSGLDQPQHF.